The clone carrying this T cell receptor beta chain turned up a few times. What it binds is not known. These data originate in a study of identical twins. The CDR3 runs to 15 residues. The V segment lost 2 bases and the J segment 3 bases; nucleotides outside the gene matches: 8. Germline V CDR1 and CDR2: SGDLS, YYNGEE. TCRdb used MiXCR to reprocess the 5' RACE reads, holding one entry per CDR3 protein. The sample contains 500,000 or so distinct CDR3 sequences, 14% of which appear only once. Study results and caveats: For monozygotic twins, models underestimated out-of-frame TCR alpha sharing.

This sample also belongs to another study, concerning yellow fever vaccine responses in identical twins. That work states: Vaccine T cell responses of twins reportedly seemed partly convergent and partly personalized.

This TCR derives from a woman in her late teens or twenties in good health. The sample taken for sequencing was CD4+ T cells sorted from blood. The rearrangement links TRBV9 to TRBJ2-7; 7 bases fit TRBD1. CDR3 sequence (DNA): TGTGCCAGCAGCGTGGACGGGACAGCATTCTACGAGCAGTACTTC. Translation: CASSVDGTAFYEQYF.